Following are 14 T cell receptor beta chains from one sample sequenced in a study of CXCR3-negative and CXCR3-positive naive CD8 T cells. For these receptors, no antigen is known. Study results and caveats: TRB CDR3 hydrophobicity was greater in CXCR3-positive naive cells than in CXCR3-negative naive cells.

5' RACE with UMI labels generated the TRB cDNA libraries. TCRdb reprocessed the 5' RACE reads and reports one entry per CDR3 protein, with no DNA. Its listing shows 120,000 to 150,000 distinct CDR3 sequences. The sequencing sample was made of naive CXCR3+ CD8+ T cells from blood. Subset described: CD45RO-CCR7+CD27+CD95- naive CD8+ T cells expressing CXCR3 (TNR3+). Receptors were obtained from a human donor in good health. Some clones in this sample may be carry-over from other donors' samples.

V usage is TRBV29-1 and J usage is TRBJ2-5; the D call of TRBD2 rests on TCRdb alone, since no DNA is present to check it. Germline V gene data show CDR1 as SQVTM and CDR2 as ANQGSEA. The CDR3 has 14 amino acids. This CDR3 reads CSPWIAGPLGTQYF.

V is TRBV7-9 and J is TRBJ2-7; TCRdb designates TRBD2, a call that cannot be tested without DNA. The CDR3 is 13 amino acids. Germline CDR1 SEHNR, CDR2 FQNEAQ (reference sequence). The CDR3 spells CASSPTTSYEQYF.

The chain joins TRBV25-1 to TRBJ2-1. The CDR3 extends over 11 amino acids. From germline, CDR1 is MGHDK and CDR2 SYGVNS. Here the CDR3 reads CASSEGDEQFF. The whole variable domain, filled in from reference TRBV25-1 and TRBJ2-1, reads EADIYQTPRYLVIGTGKKITLECSQTMGHDKMYWYQQDPGMELHLIHYSYGVNSTEKGDLSSESTVSRIRTEHFPLTLESARPSHTSQYLCASSEGDEQFFGPGTRLTVL.

This chain's CDR3 is CASSQAADYIQYF. The chain has TRBV14 and TRBJ2-4. This CDR3 contains 13 residues. Germline V gene data show CDR1 as SGHDN and CDR2 as FVKESK.

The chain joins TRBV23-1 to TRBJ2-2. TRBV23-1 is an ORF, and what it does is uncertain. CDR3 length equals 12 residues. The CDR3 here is CASRQGNGELFF.

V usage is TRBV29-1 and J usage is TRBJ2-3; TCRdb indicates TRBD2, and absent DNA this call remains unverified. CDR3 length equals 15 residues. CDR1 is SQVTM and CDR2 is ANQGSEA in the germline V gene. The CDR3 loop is CSVEDREDPTDTQYF.

The CDR3 protein is CASSLAQGDNEQFF. The V gene is TRBV5-1, the J gene TRBJ2-1; absent DNA, TCRdb's TRBD1 call cannot be checked. The length of the CDR3 is 14 residues. Per the germline V gene, CDR1 is SGHRS and CDR2 is YFSETQ.

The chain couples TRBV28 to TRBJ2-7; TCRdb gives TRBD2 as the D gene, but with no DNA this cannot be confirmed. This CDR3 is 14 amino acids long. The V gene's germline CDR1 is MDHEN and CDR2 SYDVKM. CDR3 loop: CASSFRGPTYEQYF.

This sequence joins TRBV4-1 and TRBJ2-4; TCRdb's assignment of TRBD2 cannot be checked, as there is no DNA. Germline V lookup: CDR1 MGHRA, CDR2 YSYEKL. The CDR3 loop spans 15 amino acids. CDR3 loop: CASSQDVAGGNIQYF.

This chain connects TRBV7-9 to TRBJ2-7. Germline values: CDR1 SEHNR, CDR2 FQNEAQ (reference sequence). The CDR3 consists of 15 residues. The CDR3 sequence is CASSLKGSSSYEQYF.

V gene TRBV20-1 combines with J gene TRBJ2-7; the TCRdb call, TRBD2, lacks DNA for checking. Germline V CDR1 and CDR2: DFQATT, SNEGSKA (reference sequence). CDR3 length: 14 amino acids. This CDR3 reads CSANSGRVTYEQYF.

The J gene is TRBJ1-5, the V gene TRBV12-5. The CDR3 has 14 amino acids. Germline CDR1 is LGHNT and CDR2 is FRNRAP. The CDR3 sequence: CASGFRHLNQPQHF.

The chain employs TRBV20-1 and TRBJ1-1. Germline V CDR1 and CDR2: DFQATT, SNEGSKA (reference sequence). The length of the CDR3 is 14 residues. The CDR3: CSASGDNMNTEAFF.

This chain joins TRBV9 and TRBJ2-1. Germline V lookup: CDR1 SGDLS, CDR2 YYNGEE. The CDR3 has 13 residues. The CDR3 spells CASSVDWGNEQLF. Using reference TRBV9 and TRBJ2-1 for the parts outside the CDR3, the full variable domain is DSGVTQTPKHLITATGQRVTLRCSPRSGDLSVYWYQQSLDQGLQFLIQYYNGEERAKGNILERFSAQQFPDLHSELNLSSLELGDSALYFCASSVDWGNEQLFGPGTRLTVL.